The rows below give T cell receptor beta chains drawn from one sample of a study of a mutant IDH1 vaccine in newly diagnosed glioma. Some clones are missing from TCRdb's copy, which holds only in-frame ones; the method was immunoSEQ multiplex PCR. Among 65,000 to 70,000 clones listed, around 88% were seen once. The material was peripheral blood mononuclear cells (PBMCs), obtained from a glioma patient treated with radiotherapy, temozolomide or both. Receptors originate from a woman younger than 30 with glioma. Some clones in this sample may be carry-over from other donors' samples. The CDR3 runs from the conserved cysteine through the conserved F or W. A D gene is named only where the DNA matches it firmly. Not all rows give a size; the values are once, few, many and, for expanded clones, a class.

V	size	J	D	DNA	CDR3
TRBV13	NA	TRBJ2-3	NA	TGTGCCAGCAGCTTTCGAGGGAGCACAGATACGCAGTATTTT	CASSFRGSTDTQYF
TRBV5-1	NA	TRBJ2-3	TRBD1	TGCGCCAGCAGCTCGTCCCGGGACAGGGAACATACGCAGTATTTT	CASSSSRDREHTQYF
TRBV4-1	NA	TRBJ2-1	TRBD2	TGCGCCAGCAGCCAAGAAGCGGGAGGGACCCTCTACAATGAGCAGTTCTTC	CASSQEAGGTLYNEQFF
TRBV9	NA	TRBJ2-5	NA	TGTGCCAGCAGCGTAGATGGGCAAGAGACCCAGTACTTC	CASSVDGQETQYF
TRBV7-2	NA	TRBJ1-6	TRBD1	TGTGCCAGCAGCTTATTACAGGGGGCGCAGGGTTCACCCCTCCACTTT	CASSLLQGAQGSPLHF
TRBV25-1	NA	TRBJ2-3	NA	TGTGCCAGCAGTGCCACAATGGGTACGCAGTATTTT	CASSATMGTQYF
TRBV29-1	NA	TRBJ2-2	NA	TGCAGCGGAATTACACTGAACACCGGGGAGCTGTTTTTT	CSGITLNTGELFF
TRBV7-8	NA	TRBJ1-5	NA	TGTGCCAGCAGCTTAGGGAGGGGCATAAGACAGCCCCAGCATTTT	CASSLGRGIRQPQHF
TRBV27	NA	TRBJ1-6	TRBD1	TGTGCCAGCAGCGACAGGGAATCACCCCTCCACTTT	CASSDRESPLHF
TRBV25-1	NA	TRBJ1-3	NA	TGTGCCAGCAGTCCAGGGGCAGGCTGGGGGCTCTCTGGAAACACCATATATTTT	CASSPGAGWGLSGNTIYF
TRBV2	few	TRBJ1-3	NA	TGTGCCAGCAGTCAGACACTCGGCTCTGGAAACACCATATATTTT	CASSQTLGSGNTIYF
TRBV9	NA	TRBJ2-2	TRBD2	TGTGCCAGCAGCTCCCGAGGACTAGCGGGGATCTCCGGGGAGCTGTTTTTT	CASSSRGLAGISGELFF
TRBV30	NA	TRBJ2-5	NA	TGTGCCTGGACAGCTAGTCCAGAGACCCAGTACTTC	CAWTASPETQYF
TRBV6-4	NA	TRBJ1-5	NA	TGTGCCAGCAGTGATGGAGTAAATCAGCCCCAGCATTTT	CASSDGVNQPQHF
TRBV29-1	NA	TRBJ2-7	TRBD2	TGCAGCACTTCTAGCGGGAGGGCGCGGGAGCAGTACTTC	CSTSSGRAREQYF
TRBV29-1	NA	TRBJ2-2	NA	TGCAGCGTGGACACTTCGAACACCGGGGAGCTGTTTTTT	CSVDTSNTGELFF
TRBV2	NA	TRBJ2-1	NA	TGTGCCAGCAGTGAGGGCAGGAGCTACAATGAGCAGTTCTTC	CASSEGRSYNEQFF
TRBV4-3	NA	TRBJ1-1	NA	TGCGCCAGCAGCCAAGATCTTCGGGACACTGAAGCTTTCTTT	CASSQDLRDTEAFF
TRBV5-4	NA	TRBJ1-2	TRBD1	TGTGCCAGCAGTAATACAGGGGCAAACTATGGCTACACCTTC	CASSNTGANYGYTF
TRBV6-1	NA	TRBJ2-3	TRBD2	TGTGCCGGCAGTGAAAGGAGCGGGGGGACGCTTAGCACAGATACGCAGTATTTT	CAGSERSGGTLSTDTQYF
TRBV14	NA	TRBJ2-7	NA	TGTGCCAGCAGCCAAGAGGGACGGTTCCCCTACGAGCAGTACTTC	CASSQEGRFPYEQYF
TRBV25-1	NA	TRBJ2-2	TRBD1	TGTGCCAGCAGTGAGACGGGACAGTTCACCGGGGAGCTGTTTTTT	CASSETGQFTGELFF
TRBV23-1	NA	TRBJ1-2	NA	TGCGCCAGCAGTCCCGGAGGGTGGAGAGGCTACACCTTC	CASSPGGWRGYTF
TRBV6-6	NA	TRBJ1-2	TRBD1	TGTGCCAGCAGTTACACGCAGGGGGCTGGGTACGGCTACACCTTC	CASSYTQGAGYGYTF
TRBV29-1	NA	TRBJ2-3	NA	TGCAGCGTTGAGGTCGGCCGGAGATCCACAGATACGCAGTATTTT	CSVEVGRRSTDTQYF
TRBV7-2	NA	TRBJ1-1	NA	TGTGCCAGCAGCTTAGTCGTTACTGAAGCTTTCTTT	CASSLVVTEAFF